The rows below give T cell receptor beta chains drawn from one sample of a study of shared clonotypes between healthy human individuals. The protocol was immunoSEQ multiplex PCR, while the TCRdb copy is restricted to in-frame clones and leaves out a portion. The sample lists roughly 2.5 million clones, about 92% occurring once. The source material was naive CD4+ T cells sorted from blood. The receptors shown here come from a man between 18 and 29 years old in good health. CDR3s include the opening cysteine and the closing phenylalanine or tryptophan. A D gene is named only where the DNA matches it firmly. Not every row has a clone size; where given, it reads once, few, many or a size class.

abundance | j_gene | v_gene | d_gene | CDR3nt | CDR3aa
. | TRBJ2-2 | TRBV2 | TRBD2 | TGTGCCAGCAGCCGTCCCGGGACTAGCGGGGTCACCGGGGAGCTGTTTTTT | CASSRPGTSGVTGELFF
. | TRBJ2-7 | TRBV18 | . | TGTGCCAGCTCATCTGACAGCGGAGGGTGGGACGAGCAGTACTTC | CASSSDSGGWDEQYF
few | TRBJ1-2 | TRBV27 | . | TGTGCCAGCAGGGCTAAGTCTGACCGCTCCTATGGCTACACCTTC | CASRAKSDRSYGYTF
. | TRBJ2-7 | TRBV7-9 | . | TGTGCCAGCAGCTTAGATCCGCAGAGGGACGAGCAGTACTTC | CASSLDPQRDEQYF
. | TRBJ2-1 | TRBV29-1 | TRBD2 | TGCAGCTCCTTGACTAGCGCAAGTTACAATGAGCAGTTCTTC | CSSLTSASYNEQFF
. | TRBJ1-6 | TRBV6-6 | TRBD1 | TGTGCCAGCAGCCGAAATGACAGGGGCAATTCACCCCTCCACTTT | CASSRNDRGNSPLHF
. | TRBJ2-1 | TRBV19 | TRBD1 | TGTGCCAGTAGGCAGGACAGGGATGCCTACAATGAGCAGTTCTTC | CASRQDRDAYNEQFF
. | TRBJ2-7 | TRBV29-1 | TRBD1 | TGCAGCGCCGGACAGGGGGCGAGCGAGCAGTACTTC | CSAGQGASEQYF
. | TRBJ1-2 | TRBV30 | . | TGTGCCTGGAGTCCCCCCGGCAGTCCCTATGGCTACACCTTC | CAWSPPGSPYGYTF
. | TRBJ2-1 | TRBV12-5 | . | TGTGCTAGTGGTTTAGCGGGCACCTACAATGAGCAGTTCTTC | CASGLAGTYNEQFF
. | TRBJ2-2 | TRBV5-4 | . | TGTGCCAGCAGCCCGCACCTATGGGCATCGACGAACACCGGGGAGCTGTTTTTT | CASSPHLWASTNTGELFF
. | TRBJ2-7 | TRBV7-8 | TRBD2 | TGTGCCAGCAGCCCCCGAGGGACTAGCTCCCTCCTTGGCGAGCAGTACTTC | CASSPRGTSSLLGEQYF
. | TRBJ2-7 | TRBV28 | TRBD1 | TGTGCCAGCATTTCCGGGACAGGGATTTACGAGCAGTACTTC | CASISGTGIYEQYF
once | TRBJ1-5 | TRBV6-1 | . | TGTGCCAGCAGTGTCGGTAACGGGGATGGCAATCAGCCCCAGCATTTT | CASSVGNGDGNQPQHF
. | TRBJ2-5 | TRBV10-3 | TRBD2 | TGTGCCACAACTAGCGGTACTGAAGAGACCCAGTACTTC | CATTSGTEETQYF
few | TRBJ1-6 | TRBV2 | . | TGTGCCACCAAAGAGGAGGTTGAGCCCCTCCACTTT | CATKEEVEPLHF
. | TRBJ2-6 | TRBV28 | TRBD2 | TGTGCCAGCAGGCCCGGGGGGTCTGGGGCCAACGTCCTGACTTTC | CASRPGGSGANVLTF
. | TRBJ1-1 | TRBV7-9 | . | TGTGCCTCTCGGGCACAGCCAAACACTGAAGCTTTCTTT | CASRAQPNTEAFF
. | TRBJ1-2 | TRBV9 | TRBD1 | TGTGCCAGCAGTCAAACCGGGACAGCCCTAAGCGTCTATGGCTACACCTTC | CASSQTGTALSVYGYTF
. | TRBJ2-1 | TRBV5-5 | TRBD1 | TGTGCCAGCAGCTTCGGGACAGGTTACAATGAGCAGTTCTTC | CASSFGTGYNEQFF
once | TRBJ1-5 | TRBV19 | . | TGTGCCAGTAGTATAGACAGGGGCCGCAGTCAGCCCCAGCATTTT | CASSIDRGRSQPQHF
once | TRBJ2-5 | TRBV5-1 | . | TGCGCCAGCAGCTTAAGCGGCCAAGAGACCCAGTACTTC | CASSLSGQETQYF
. | TRBJ2-7 | TRBV10-3 | . | TGTGCCATCAGGCCGGACAGATCCTACGAGCAGTACTTC | CAIRPDRSYEQYF
once | TRBJ2-5 | TRBV11-2 | TRBD1 | TGTGCCAGCAGCTTCACCGGGACAGGGATAGAGACCCAGTACTTC | CASSFTGTGIETQYF
. | TRBJ2-7 | TRBV14 | . | TGTGCCAGCAGACAACAGTCAGTTTTCTACGAGCAGTACTTC | CASRQQSVFYEQYF
few | TRBJ2-7 | TRBV6-1 | . | TGTGCCAGCAGTGAACAGGGACTGTCCTACGAGCAGTACTTC | CASSEQGLSYEQYF
few | TRBJ2-5 | TRBV7-3 | . | TGTGCCAGCAGCTTGCAGGGTGGAGCGGAGACCCAGTACTTC | CASSLQGGAETQYF
. | TRBJ2-2 | TRBV2 | . | TGTGCCAGCCAGGGAGTGAACACCGGGGAGCTGTTTTTT | CASQGVNTGELFF
. | TRBJ2-7 | TRBV28 | . | TGTGCCAGCAGTTCCCTGTTGGGGGCCGACTACGAGCAGTACTTC | CASSSLLGADYEQYF
. | TRBJ1-6 | TRBV18 | . | TGTGCCAGCTCACCTGGGACGGATAATTCACCCCTCCACTTT | CASSPGTDNSPLHF
. | TRBJ2-2 | TRBV6-6 | TRBD1 | TGTGCCAGCAGTCCACCCGGGACAGCCACCGGGGAGCTGTTTTTT | CASSPPGTATGELFF
. | TRBJ1-2 | TRBV6-5 | . | TGTGCCAGCAGCCACGGACAAAACTATGGCTACACCTTC | CASSHGQNYGYTF
. | TRBJ2-7 | TRBV30 | . | TGTGCCTGGAAAGACTCACCATACGAGCAGTACTTC | CAWKDSPYEQYF
. | TRBJ1-2 | TRBV30 | . | TGTGCCTGGAGCCTCCAAACACGCTATGGCTACACCTTC | CAWSLQTRYGYTF
. | TRBJ2-5 | TRBV7-8 | . | TGTGCCAGCAGACAACCGGGACTTGGGGAGACCCAGTACTTC | CASRQPGLGETQYF
once | TRBJ1-2 | TRBV11-2 | . | TGTGCCAGCAGCAGACGGGAGGCAGGTGGCTACACCTTC | CASSRREAGGYTF
. | TRBJ2-1 | TRBV11-2 | TRBD2 | TGTGCCAGCAGCTTAGTAAGCGGGGGGCCAGGTTCCAATGAGCAGTTCTTC | CASSLVSGGPGSNEQFF
. | TRBJ1-6 | TRBV11-3 | . | TGTGCCAGCAGCTTAGACGGGGGTTCACCCCTCCACTTT | CASSLDGGSPLHF
. | TRBJ1-6 | TRBV27 | . | TGTGCCAGCAGTTTATTTGGGGCTTCAAGTTCACCCCTCCACTTT | CASSLFGASSSPLHF
. | TRBJ1-1 | TRBV30 | . | TGTGCCTGGAGTTCGTTCTCTGAAGCTTTCTTT | CAWSSFSEAFF
. | TRBJ2-2 | TRBV12-5 | TRBD1 | TGTGCTAGTGGTTTGGTATCAAAGGGGGCCTACGATACCGGGGAGCTGTTTTTT | CASGLVSKGAYDTGELFF
few | TRBJ1-5 | TRBV5-6 | . | TGTGCCAGCAGCCCGGGAGGCAATCAGCCCCAGCATTTT | CASSPGGNQPQHF
once | TRBJ1-1 | TRBV6-1 | TRBD1 | TGTGCCAGCAGAGAACTCTTTTCCGGGACAGGGGGCACTGAAGCTTTCTTT | CASRELFSGTGGTEAFF
. | TRBJ1-1 | TRBV25-1 | . | TGTGCCAGCAGTCGGAGCACTGAAGCTTTCTTT | CASSRSTEAFF
. | TRBJ2-3 | TRBV7-9 | . | TGTGCCAGCAGCTTGGGTTGGGCAGATAGCACAGATACGCAGTATTTT | CASSLGWADSTDTQYF
. | TRBJ2-2 | TRBV5-4 | TRBD2 | TGTGCCAGCAGCAGCGGGGGGGCCACCACCGGGGAGCTGTTTTTT | CASSSGGATTGELFF
few | TRBJ2-7 | TRBV2 | . | TGTGCCAGCAGTGAAGCCAAGGGTTGGGGATACGAGCAGTACTTC | CASSEAKGWGYEQYF
. | TRBJ1-4 | TRBV28 | TRBD1 | TGTGCCAGCAGCAAACAGGGGGGCTGGGAAAAACTGTTTTTT | CASSKQGGWEKLFF